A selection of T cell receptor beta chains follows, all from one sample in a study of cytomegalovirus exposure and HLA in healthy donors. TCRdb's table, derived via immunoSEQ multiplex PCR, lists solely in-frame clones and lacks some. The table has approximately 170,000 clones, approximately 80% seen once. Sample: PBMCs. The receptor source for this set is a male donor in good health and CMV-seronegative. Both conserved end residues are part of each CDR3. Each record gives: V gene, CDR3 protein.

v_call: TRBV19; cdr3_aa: CASRGQGGPQETQYF
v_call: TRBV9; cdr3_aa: CASSVHLSGGADTGELFF
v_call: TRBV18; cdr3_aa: CASSPGRGWGMNTEAFF
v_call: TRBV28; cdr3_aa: CASSFLKTGEAFF
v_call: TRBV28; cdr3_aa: CASRATGLSYEQYF
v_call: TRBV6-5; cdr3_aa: CASGTGKVGDSPLHF
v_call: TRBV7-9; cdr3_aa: CASSIGALAGDYNEQFF
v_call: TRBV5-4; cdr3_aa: CASSLAENTEAFF
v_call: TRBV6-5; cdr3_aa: CASSNGGGYGYTF
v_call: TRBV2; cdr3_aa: CASIATSGRTDTQYF
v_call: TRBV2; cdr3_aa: CASRRDGLNTEAFF
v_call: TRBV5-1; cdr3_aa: CASSLERGSDTQYF
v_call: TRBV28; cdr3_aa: CASSPGGNNEQFF
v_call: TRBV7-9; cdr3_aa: CASSLGGLSYEQYF
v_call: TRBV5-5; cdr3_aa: CASSLTGSGTDTQYF
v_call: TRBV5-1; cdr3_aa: CASSLGGTRSYEQYF
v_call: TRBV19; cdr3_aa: CASSAGLALTRYNEQFF
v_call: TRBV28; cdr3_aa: CASNWGGGLETQYF
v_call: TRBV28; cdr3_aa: CASSLWRGNTEAFF
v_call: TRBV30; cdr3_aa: CAWRVLRGRQETQYF
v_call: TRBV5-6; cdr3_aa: CASSLTSSYEQYF
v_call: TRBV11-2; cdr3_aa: CASSLGEVETQYF